A selection of T cell receptor beta chains follows, all from one sample in a study of T cell changes during pregnancy in multiple sclerosis. Clones were sequenced by immunoSEQ multiplex PCR, and TCRdb holds only the in-frame ones, with some missing. The sample has 85,000 to 100,000 clones, 92% seen once. The sample was peripheral blood, taken in the first trimester of pregnancy. These TCRs come from a female donor with multiple sclerosis, enrolled in a pregnancy study. The CDR3 runs from the conserved cysteine through the conserved F or W. A D gene is named only where the DNA matches it firmly. Where a row states a size, it is once, few, many or the class of an expanded clone; other rows omit it.

abundance | j_gene | d_gene | v_gene | CDR3nt | CDR3aa
NA | TRBJ1-5 | TRBD1 | TRBV27 | TGTGCCAGCAGCCCCAACACTGCGGACAGGGACTCCCTTGGGCCCCAGCATTTT | CASSPNTADRDSLGPQHF
NA | TRBJ2-1 | TRBD1 | TRBV6-1 | TGTGCCAGCAGTGCCCGGGACAGATACAATGAGCAGTTCTTC | CASSARDRYNEQFF
NA | TRBJ1-2 | TRBD1 | TRBV14 | TGTGCCAGCAGCCCCGGACAGGGGTTATATGGCTACACCTTC | CASSPGQGLYGYTF
NA | TRBJ2-5 | TRBD1 | TRBV15 | TGTGCCACCAGCAACAGGGGCGGGGAGACCCAGTACTTC | CATSNRGGETQYF
NA | TRBJ2-7 | NA | TRBV27 | TGTGCCAGCAGTTCGGACTGGAAGATTGAGCAGTACTTC | CASSSDWKIEQYF
NA | TRBJ2-7 | NA | TRBV2 | TGTGCCAGCAGACCAGGGGTTTTAGAGCAGTACTTC | CASRPGVLEQYF
NA | TRBJ2-7 | NA | TRBV7-9 | TGTGCCAGCAGCTCCGAGACTAGTTCGTACGAGCAGTACTTC | CASSSETSSYEQYF
NA | TRBJ2-3 | NA | TRBV18 | TGTGCCAGCTCACCGCCAGGTTCTGGTAGCACAGATACGCAGTATTTT | CASSPPGSGSTDTQYF
NA | TRBJ1-2 | NA | TRBV7-2 | TGTGCCAGCAGCCAATTACAGGGCCTCTTTAACTATGGCTACACCTTC | CASSQLQGLFNYGYTF
NA | TRBJ1-2 | NA | TRBV27 | TGTGCCAGCAGTCAAAGTCCGGGAATACCAAGTGGTGGCTACACCTTC | CASSQSPGIPSGGYTF
NA | TRBJ1-2 | NA | TRBV16 | TGTGCCAGCAGCCAATCTGGCCCTGGTTATGGCTACACCTTC | CASSQSGPGYGYTF
NA | TRBJ1-1 | TRBD1 | TRBV5-1 | TGCGCCAGCAGCCCCGGGGCAGGGGGCGGTGAAGCTTTCTTT | CASSPGAGGGEAFF
NA | TRBJ2-5 | TRBD2 | TRBV7-8 | TGTGCCAGCAGCTTAGTAAGGGCTAGCGGAGGACCCAAGGGGGAGACCCAGTACTTC | CASSLVRASGGPKGETQYF
NA | TRBJ2-7 | NA | TRBV5-3 | TGTGCCAGAAGCTTGGGGGACAAGCCGACTTCCGAGCAGTACTTC | CARSLGDKPTSEQYF
once | TRBJ2-1 | NA | TRBV27 | TGTGCCAGCAGTCGGGGTAATCCGGTACTGTTCTTC | CASSRGNPVLFF
NA | TRBJ2-7 | TRBD1 | TRBV5-5 | TGTGCCAGCAGCCGAGGGACAGGGTCCTACGAGCAGTACTTC | CASSRGTGSYEQYF
NA | TRBJ2-7 | TRBD1 | TRBV7-6 | TGTGCCAGCAGCTCGTCGAAGAGGACAGGACACTACGAGCAGTACTTC | CASSSSKRTGHYEQYF
NA | TRBJ2-7 | TRBD2 | TRBV7-9 | TGTGCCAGCAGTTCCGGACTAGCGGGAACACCATACGAGCAGTACTTC | CASSSGLAGTPYEQYF
NA | TRBJ2-1 | TRBD2 | TRBV11-2 | TGTGCCAGCAGCTCAGTAGCGGGAGGCCTCAATGAGCAGTTCTTC | CASSSVAGGLNEQFF
NA | TRBJ2-3 | TRBD2 | TRBV19 | TGTGCCAGTAGTTTCCCATCAGCGGGAGGGCCCACAGATACGCAGTATTTT | CASSFPSAGGPTDTQYF
once | TRBJ2-7 | NA | TRBV19 | TGTGCCAGTAGTATCGCTCACGGGGGCTACGAGCAGTACTTC | CASSIAHGGYEQYF
NA | TRBJ2-1 | TRBD1 | TRBV4-3 | TGCGCCAGCAGCCAGGGCCGACAGGGGGCACTGTTCTTC | CASSQGRQGALFF
NA | TRBJ1-5 | NA | TRBV7-9 | TGTGCCAGCGACCCCGGGGGGGGGCCACCCAATCAGCCCCAGCATTTT | CASDPGGGPPNQPQHF
NA | TRBJ2-4 | NA | TRBV13 | TGTGCCAGCAGCTCATACAGGGAAAACATTCAGTACTTC | CASSSYRENIQYF
once | TRBJ2-1 | NA | TRBV28 | TGTGCCAGCAGATTAACTACGGAACCCTACAATGAGCAGTTCTTC | CASRLTTEPYNEQFF
NA | TRBJ2-5 | NA | TRBV7-6 | TGTGCCAGCAGCTTAGGTTTAGCGTACCAAGAGACCCAGTACTTC | CASSLGLAYQETQYF
few | TRBJ1-3 | NA | TRBV4-1 | TGCGCCAGCAGCCCCCTGGCCAGGGGCCTTGGAAACACCATATATTTT | CASSPLARGLGNTIYF
NA | TRBJ2-1 | TRBD2 | TRBV5-4 | TGTGCCAGCAGCTTTTCCAGACTAGCGGACAATGAGCAGTTCTTC | CASSFSRLADNEQFF
NA | TRBJ2-7 | NA | TRBV9 | TGTGCCTTTAAGGGCGGGACGACCTACGAGCAGTACTTC | CAFKGGTTYEQYF
NA | TRBJ2-7 | TRBD1 | TRBV19 | TGTGCCAGTAACACAGGGGGAGACGAGCAGTACTTC | CASNTGGDEQYF
NA | TRBJ2-6 | TRBD1 | TRBV7-2 | TGTGCCAGCAGCTTCAGGGGGCATGGGGCCAACGTCCTGACTTTC | CASSFRGHGANVLTF
NA | TRBJ2-5 | NA | TRBV5-6 | TGTGCCAGCAGCTGGCGGTTGAGGGAAGGCGTACGAGAGACCCAGTACTTC | CASSWRLREGVRETQYF
once | TRBJ2-1 | NA | TRBV6-6 | TGTGCCAGTTCTGACTCCCTAGTGGATGAGCAGTTCTTC | CASSDSLVDEQFF